Presented here are 28 T cell receptor beta chains from one specimen sequenced in a study of CD8+CD57+ T cells in acquired aplastic anemia (dated by TCRdb to 2016 to 2019). The sequencing machine was an Illumina HiSeq 2000. Genomic DNA was used as template for profiling of TCR beta VDJ combinations and CDR3 sequences. TCRdb cleaned the public reads at Q25 with fastp, built clones with MiXCR and kept in-frame beta chains. Each entry merges the rows of one CDR3 protein and shows their most common DNA and genes. The sample table holds approximately 300,000 distinct CDR3 sequences, of which about 50% were seen once. Approximately 1.2% of the sample is in the top ten clones. The patients picked for sequencing were ones in whom flow cytometry had shown an expansion of CD8+CD57+ cells. Material: sorted CD4+, CD8+, or CD8+CD57+ T cells (not recorded which) from PBMCs. The receptors stem from a human donor with aplastic anemia.

The chain has TRBV5-1 and TRBJ2-1; 7 bases agree with TRBD2. Germline values: CDR1 SGHRS, CDR2 YFSETQ. J gave up 3 bases and V 0 bases, and 3 bases lay outside the gene matches. CDR3 size: 15 residues. This chain's CDR3 is CASSLGASGYNEQFF. The CDR3 DNA reads TGCGCCAGCAGCTTGGGTGCTAGCGGCTACAATGAGCAGTTCTTC.

CDR3 amino acids: CATLDRFYNEQFF. CDR3 nucleotides: TGTGCCACCCTGGACAGGTTCTACAATGAGCAGTTCTTC. The genes are TRBV24-1 and TRBJ2-1; 7 nucleotides line up with TRBD1. Unmatched junction bases numbered 4, after V lost 9 bases and J lost 3 bases. The CDR3 loop spans 13 amino acids. Germline V lookup: CDR1 KGHDR, CDR2 SFDVKD.

The chain has TRBV20-1 and TRBJ2-2; D gene ambiguous. The CDR3 consists of 10 residues. Trimming took 3 bases from V and 5 from J, leaving 1 base between them. Looked up from germline, CDR1 is DFQATT and CDR2 is SNEGSKA (reference sequence). The CDR3 loop reads CSASTGELFF. The CDR3 DNA is TGCAGTGCTAGTACCGGGGAGCTGTTTTTT.

Note on this clonotype: One end of the junction varies from germline; a read error may be responsible. The V gene is TRBV18, the J gene TRBJ2-3; D possibly corresponds to TRBD2 (7 bases). Germline-derived CDR1 and CDR2 are KGHSH and LQKENI. This CDR3 has 15 residues. CDR3: CASSPGEGWTDTRYF. As DNA, the CDR3 is TGTGCCAGCTCACCGGGGGAGGGATGGACAGATACGCGGTATTTT.

This clonotype is judged medium-sized. This chain connects TRBV29-1 to TRBJ2-1; weak D call: TRBD1 (5 bases). V was shortened by 4 bases and J by 7 bases, with 11 bases between the two germline ends. Looked up from germline, CDR1 is SQVTM and CDR2 is ANQGSEA. The CDR3 spans 12 residues. CDR3 in DNA: TGCAGCGTTGGCCGACAGCCGAATGAGCAGTTCTTC. This codes for CSVGRQPNEQFF.

This clonotype has at least ten counts. The genes are TRBV9 and TRBJ2-1; D is possibly TRBD2 (6 bases). The CDR3 is 12 residues long. V lost 4 bases and J 9 bases, leaving 11 bases between the germline ends. CDR1 SGDLS and CDR2 YYNGEE come from the germline V gene. The CDR3 here is CASSPPGAEQFF. The CDR3 DNA follows: TGTGCCAGCAGCCCCCCGGGAGCTGAGCAGTTCTTC. Together with reference TRBV9 and TRBJ2-1, the CDR3 gives the full variable domain: DSGVTQTPKHLITATGQRVTLRCSPRSGDLSVYWYQQSLDQGLQFLIQYYNGEERAKGNILERFSAQQFPDLHSELNLSSLELGDSALYFCASSPPGAEQFFGPGTRLTVL.

This clonotype occurred once. This chain uses TRBV20-1 with TRBJ1-2; D remains ambiguous. CDR3 size: 11 residues. Trimming left V 0 bases short and J 7 bases short, with 6 bases between. Germline-derived CDR1 and CDR2 are DFQATT and SNEGSKA (reference sequence). The CDR3 DNA follows: TGCAGTGCTAGAGATCTCAGTGGCTACACCTTC. Translating it yields CSARDLSGYTF.

This clonotype has a single count. The J gene is TRBJ1-2, the V gene TRBV20-1; 9 bases line up with TRBD1. The germline CDR1 and CDR2 sequences are DFQATT and SNEGSKA (reference sequence). J gave up 4 bases and V 2 bases, and 2 bases lay outside the gene matches. The CDR3 length is 13 residues. The chain's CDR3 is CSARQTGGYGYTF. CDR3 nucleotide sequence: TGCAGTGCTAGACAGACAGGGGGCTATGGCTACACCTTC.

This clonotype was seen a few times. The J gene is TRBJ1-2, the V gene TRBV10-3, with a weak D call TRBD1 (5 bases). This CDR3 is built from 13 residues. Germline V lookup: CDR1 ENHRY, CDR2 SYGVKD. The V end was cut by 4 bases, the J end by 6 bases, with 12 bases between. The CDR3 region is CAISAIQGNGYTF. CDR3 nucleotides: TGTGCCATCAGTGCCATTCAGGGCAATGGCTACACCTTC.

This clonotype was picked up a small number of times. The chain recombines TRBV12-3 or TRBV12-4 with TRBJ1-5, with unresolved D. The CDR3 loop spans 12 amino acids. V dropped 5 bases and J dropped 5 bases, with 7 bases sitting between them. This chain's CDR3 is CASSTGDQPQHF. CDR3 nucleotide sequence: TGTGCCAGCAGTACTGGAGATCAGCCCCAGCATTTT.

This clonotype was recorded many times. The rearrangement joins TRBV5-8 to TRBJ1-2; D unclear. Germline V lookup: CDR1 SGHTS, CDR2 YDEGEE. V was cut by 0 bases and J by 7 bases, with 16 bases left in between. The CDR3 is 15 residues long. CDR3 amino acids: CASSLEVGREPGYTF. The CDR3 DNA reads as TGTGCCAGCAGCTTGGAGGTCGGAAGGGAACCTGGCTACACCTTC.

The sample holds many counts of this clonotype. This CDR3 reads CASSYSSGAEQYF. Written as DNA, the CDR3 is TGTGCCAGCAGTTACTCGTCGGGCGCCGAGCAGTACTTC. The gene calls are TRBV6-2 or TRBV6-3 and TRBJ2-7; no clear D. The length of the CDR3 is 13 residues. Trimming removed 0 bases from V and 6 bases from J, with 9 bases in between. Germline V gene sequence: CDR1 MNHEY, CDR2 SVGEGT.

This clonotype was detected a few times. The chain recombines TRBV5-8 with TRBJ2-1; D call uncertain. The CDR3 sequence is 15 residues long. The V gene lost 0 bases and the J gene lost 0 bases, with 7 bases spanning the gap. CDR1 and CDR2 from the germline V gene are SGHTS and YDEGEE. CDR3: CASSLGLSSYNEQFF. CDR3 in DNA: TGTGCCAGCAGCTTGGGGCTTAGCTCCTACAATGAGCAGTTCTTC. Supplemented by reference TRBV5-8 and TRBJ2-1, the full variable domain reads EAGVTQSPTHLIKTRGQQATLRCSPISGHTSVYWYQQALGLGLQFLLWYDEGEERNRGNFPPRFSGRQFPNYSSELNVNALELEDSALYLCASSLGLSSYNEQFFGPGTRLTVL.

This chain uses TRBV20-1 with TRBJ2-5; 10 bases match TRBD1. V lost 6 bases to trimming and J lost 4 bases; unmatched junction nucleotides: 2. This CDR3 is 12 amino acids long. The germline gives CDR1 DFQATT, CDR2 SNEGSKA (reference sequence). In DNA form, the CDR3 reads TGCAGTGCCGACAGGGGGCGAGAGACCCAGTACTTC. Its translation is CSADRGRETQYF.

The CDR3, as DNA: TGCAGCTTAAGCGTGAACACTGAAGCTTTCTTT. As protein: CSLSVNTEAFF. The chain carries TRBV29-1 and TRBJ1-1; D gene ambiguous. V shed 8 bases and J shed 0 bases, with 7 bases lying between them. In germline, CDR1 is SQVTM, CDR2 ANQGSEA. CDR3 size: 11 residues.

This chain joins TRBV5-6 and TRBJ2-5; maybe TRBD2 (7 bases). Germline CDR1 reads SGHDT; CDR2 reads YYEEEE. V was clipped by 4 bases and J by 5 bases, with 15 bases between them. CDR3 size: 14 residues. CDR3 nucleotide sequence: TGTGCCAGCAGCCAAGGGGGGGCCGGGGAGACCCAGTACTTC. This gives the protein CASSQGGAGETQYF.

This clonotype was seen more than once but under ten times. This rearrangement joins TRBV7-2 to TRBJ1-2; TRBD1 aligns across 8 bases. CDR1 is SGHTA, CDR2 FQGNSA, per germline. The CDR3 runs 17 residues. Losses at the gene ends were 5 bases for V and 7 bases for J; bases not matched to a gene: 18. The DNA for the CDR3 is TGTGCCAGCAGCCCCGTATCAGGGGGCGGTAATCCTAGTGGCTACACCTTC. It codes for CASSPVSGGGNPSGYTF.

This clonotype showed up just a few times. The chain recombines TRBV12-3 or TRBV12-4 with TRBJ2-1; no reliable D call. This CDR3 comprises 11 residues. V lost 4 bases, J lost 6 bases, and 4 bases lay in between. CDR3 in DNA: TGTGCCAGCAGTTCTCCCAATGAGCAGTTCTTC. Protein: CASSSPNEQFF.

The sample holds many counts of this clonotype. V and J are TRBV5-6 and TRBJ1-1; no definite D call. Trimming stripped 2 bases from V and 0 bases from J, with 8 bases between. Germline V gives CDR1 SGHDT, CDR2 YYEEEE. This CDR3 has 14 residues. Here the CDR3 DNA reads TGTGCCAGCAGCTTCATCGGGCTGAACACTGAAGCTTTCTTT. This translates into CASSFIGLNTEAFF.

This rearrangement joins TRBV20-1 to TRBJ2-1, with unresolved D. The V gene's germline CDR1 is DFQATT and CDR2 SNEGSKA (reference sequence). V was clipped by 3 bases and J by 7 bases, with 10 bases between them. This CDR3 is built from 12 residues. The CDR3 bases are TGCAGTGCTAGTTTGGTGGATAATGAGCAGTTCTTC. Protein: CSASLVDNEQFF.

This clonotype was counted ten times or more. J is TRBJ1-1 and V is TRBV7-3, with D unclear. Trimming stripped 0 bases from V and 8 bases from J, with 7 bases between. The CDR3 extends over 12 amino acids. Germline CDR1 is SGHTA and CDR2 is FQGTGA. CDR3 nucleotide sequence: TGTGCCAGCAGCTTAACAAGGGAAGAAGCTTTCTTT. As protein: CASSLTREEAFF.

Many counts were recorded for this clonotype. The rearrangement joins TRBV4-2 to TRBJ1-1; TRBD1 agrees at 7 bases. The CDR3 is made up of 16 amino acids. Germline trimming cut 1 base from V and 3 bases from J; bases unmatched to any gene: 8. Germline V gives CDR1 LGHNA, CDR2 YNFKEQ. The CDR3 DNA reads as TGTGCCAGCAGCCAAGCCCCCCCGACAGGGTACACTGAAGCTTTCTTT. It encodes CASSQAPPTGYTEAFF.

The chain uses TRBV10-2 and TRBJ2-1; a weak D match, TRBD1 (6 bases). The germline V and J ends were trimmed by 10 bases and 5 bases, with 18 bases remaining between them. The CDR3 covers 14 residues. Germline CDR1 WSHSY, CDR2 SAAADI. This chain's CDR3 is CATNTQGLHNEQFF. The CDR3 nucleotides read TGCGCCACCAATACACAGGGTCTCCACAATGAGCAGTTCTTC.

This clonotype was recorded many times. J is TRBJ1-5 and V is TRBV2; TRBD1 aligns across 7 bases. The CDR3 has 13 amino acids. Looked up from germline, CDR1 is SNHLY and CDR2 is FYNNEI. J lost 6 bases, V lost 6 bases, and 5 bases had no gene match. The CDR3 reads CASRGQPLQPQHF. Here the CDR3 DNA reads TGTGCCAGCAGGGGACAGCCCCTTCAGCCCCAGCATTTT.

CDR3 sequence: CASSPRTGPPYEQYF. CDR3 bases: TGTGCCAGCAGCCCGAGGACAGGTCCTCCCTACGAGCAGTACTTC. The V and J genes are TRBV7-9 and TRBJ2-7; 7 nucleotides line up with TRBD1. Looked up from germline, CDR1 is SEHNR and CDR2 is FQNEAQ (reference sequence). The CDR3 totals 15 residues. Trimming removed 5 bases from V and 2 bases from J; junction bases left unmatched: 9. Supplemented by reference TRBV7-9 and TRBJ2-7, the full variable domain reads DTGVSQNPRHKITKRGQNVTFRCDPISEHNRLYWYRQTLGQGPEFLTYFQNEAQLEKSRLLSDRFSAERPKGSFSTLEIQRTEQGDSAMYLCASSPRTGPPYEQYFGPGTRLTVT.

V is TRBV20-1 and J is TRBJ2-1; no firm D call. This CDR3 is built from 15 residues. Germline CDR1 and CDR2: DFQATT and SNEGSKA (reference sequence). V gave up 3 bases and J gave up 0 bases, with 12 bases separating them. DNA of the CDR3: TGCAGTGCTAGGGTCACGGCTAGCTCCTACAATGAGCAGTTCTTC. It translates to CSARVTASSYNEQFF.

This clonotype was detected only a few times. The chain employs TRBV6-4 and TRBJ1-1; 8 bases are shared with TRBD1. There are 15 residues in the CDR3. V lost 3 bases to trimming and J lost 4 bases; unmatched junction nucleotides: 7. Germline V gene sequence: CDR1 MRHNA, CDR2 SNTAGT. CDR3 sequence reads: CASSEVGTGGTEAFF. The CDR3 region has the DNA TGTGCCAGCAGTGAGGTCGGGACAGGCGGCACTGAAGCTTTCTTT.

V usage is TRBV7-9 and J usage is TRBJ1-5; D is possibly TRBD1 (5 bases). Germline loops: CDR1 SEHNR, CDR2 FQNEAQ (reference sequence). This CDR3 contains 13 residues. Trimming left V 5 bases short and J 9 bases short, with 14 bases between. This CDR3 is CASSHRDSSPQHF. CDR3 bases: TGTGCCAGCAGCCACCGGGACTCTTCGCCCCAGCATTTT.